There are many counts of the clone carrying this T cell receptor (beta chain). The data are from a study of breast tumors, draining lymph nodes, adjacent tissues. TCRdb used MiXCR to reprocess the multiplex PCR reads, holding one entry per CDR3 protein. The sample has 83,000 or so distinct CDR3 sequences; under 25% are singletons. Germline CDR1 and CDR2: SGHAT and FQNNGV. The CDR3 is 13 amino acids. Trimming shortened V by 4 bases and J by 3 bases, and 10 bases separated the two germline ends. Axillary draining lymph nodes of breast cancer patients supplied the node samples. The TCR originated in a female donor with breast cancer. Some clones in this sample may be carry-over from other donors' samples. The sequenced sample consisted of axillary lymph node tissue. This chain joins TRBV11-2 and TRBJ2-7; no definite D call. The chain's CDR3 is CASSYTWDYEQYF. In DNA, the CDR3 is TGTGCCAGCAGCTACACTTGGGACTACGAGCAGTACTTC.